This TCR beta chain was documented in a study of blood T cell repertoires in COVID-19 (dated by TCRdb to 2018 to 2021). Regarding the research as a whole: Samples from collaborators originated in the United States, Italy and Spain and spanned both the acute and convalescent phases of COVID-19. The material from the prospective study consisted of cDNA or gDNA derived from T cells, B-cell-depleted T cells, or PBMCs. A freely available public database, intended as a resource for researchers studying the immune response to SARS-CoV-2, is where the repertoires were released. Where available, HLA class I and class II types were obtained from metadata supplied by the sample provider rather than from assay-based typing. Samples were obtained from the ongoing ImmuneRACE study (first 160 participants) and from 1,254 subjects provided by 6 global collaborators. The sample metadata nearly always contained a de-identified subject ID, COVID-19 status, age in years and sex. The dataset comprised deeply sampled blood TCRbeta repertoires from subjects exposed to, actively infected with, or recovered from COVID-19. The investigation overall reported the following: The quantity of clinical and demographic metadata differed by source and by participant and was supplied without curation.

The immunoSEQ Assay, a bias-controlled multiplex PCR, was used to amplify TCRbeta CDR3 regions from genomic DNA. Regarding the original processing steps: Nucleated cell counts per sample were estimated from amplification of reference gene primers within the assay. Sequence reads were collapsed and filtered to measure the absolute abundance of every unique TCRbeta CDR3 rearrangement. For each sample, productive Simpson clonality was calculated as the square root of Simpson's diversity index over productive rearrangements. Held by TCRdb, this immuneACCESS table contains in-frame sequences only and omits some clones. Under half of the omission traces to an unresolved V gene where checked; the cause of the rest is unknown. V and J calls and clone size are as listed in that table; D and trimming were resolved from the DNA. For this sample there are some 430,000 clones; 90% appear just once. The ten top clones hold about 0.63% of the sample.

From the germline V gene (reference sequence), CDR1 is LNHDA and CDR2 is SQIVND. The V end loses 0 bases and the J end loses 1 base, and a stretch of 9 bases separates them. The CDR3, cysteine through phenylalanine, is 15 amino acids long. CDR3 DNA only is kept here, 45 bases in frame from base 1. About this clone itself: The specificity of this receptor is unknown. Per-base quality was not reported, and no clone a single base away is much larger than it.

Participants in the prospective study were aged about 18 to 100 years, lived in about two dozen United States geographic areas, and enrolled through a virtual design. In the prospective study, cohorts were assigned on the basis of participant-reported clinical history obtained from a screening survey and a study questionnaire. ImmuneRACE Cohort 3 recovered participants were defined by two consecutive negative NP/OP PCR tests, healthcare professional clearance, or symptom resolution. Mobile phlebotomists in the prospective study collected whole blood, serum and a nasopharyngeal or oropharyngeal swab from every participant. Additional blood draws and questionnaires over a 2-month period could optionally be provided by prospective study participants. Prospective study blood samples were shipped either frozen or at room temperature before DNA extraction.

The TCR originated in a man younger than 35 who had recovered from COVID-19. Sequencing was done on a sample of PBMCs or T cells enriched from blood (not recorded which). This chain joins TRBV19 to TRBJ1-1; a confident D gene designation cannot be given. The CDR3 here reads CASSIDGAGNTEAFF. The bases read TGTGCCAGTAGTATAGATGGCGCGGGGAACACTGAAGCTTTCTTT.